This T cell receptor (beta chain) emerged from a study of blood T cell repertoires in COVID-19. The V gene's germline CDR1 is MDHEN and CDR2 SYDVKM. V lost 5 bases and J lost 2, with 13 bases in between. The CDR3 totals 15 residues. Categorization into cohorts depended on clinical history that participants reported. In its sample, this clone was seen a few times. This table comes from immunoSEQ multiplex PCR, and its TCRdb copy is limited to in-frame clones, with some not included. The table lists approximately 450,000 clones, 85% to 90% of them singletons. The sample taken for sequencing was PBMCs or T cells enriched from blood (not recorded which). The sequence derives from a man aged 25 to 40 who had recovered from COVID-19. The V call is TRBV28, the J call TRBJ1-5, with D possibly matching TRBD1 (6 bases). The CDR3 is CASSRTVEGNQPQHF. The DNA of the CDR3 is TGTGCCAGCAGTAGGACAGTGGAGGGCAATCAGCCCCAGCATTTT.